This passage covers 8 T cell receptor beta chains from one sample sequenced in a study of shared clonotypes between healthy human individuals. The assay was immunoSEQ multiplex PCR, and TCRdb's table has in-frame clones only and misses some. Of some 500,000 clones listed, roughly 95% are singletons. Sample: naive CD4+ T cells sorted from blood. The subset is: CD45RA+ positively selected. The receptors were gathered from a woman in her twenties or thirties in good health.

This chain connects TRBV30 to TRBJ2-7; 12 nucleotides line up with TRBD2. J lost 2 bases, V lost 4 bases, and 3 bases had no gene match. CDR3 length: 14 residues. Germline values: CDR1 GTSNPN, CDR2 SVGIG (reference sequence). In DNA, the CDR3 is TGTGCCTGGACCCTAGCGGGAGGGCCCTACGAGCAGTACTTC. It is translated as CAWTLAGGPYEQYF.

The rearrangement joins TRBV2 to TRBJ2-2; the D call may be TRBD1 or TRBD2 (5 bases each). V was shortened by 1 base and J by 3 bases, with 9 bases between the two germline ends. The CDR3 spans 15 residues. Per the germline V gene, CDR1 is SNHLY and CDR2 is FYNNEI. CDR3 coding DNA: TGTGCCAGCAGTGAAGGGGACCCGTACACCGGGGAGCTGTTTTTT. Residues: CASSEGDPYTGELFF.

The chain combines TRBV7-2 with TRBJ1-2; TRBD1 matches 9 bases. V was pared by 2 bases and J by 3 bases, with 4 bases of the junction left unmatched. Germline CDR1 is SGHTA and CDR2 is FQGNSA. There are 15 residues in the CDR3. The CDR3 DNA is TGTGCCAGCAGCTTAACCGGACAGGGGTACTATGGCTACACCTTC. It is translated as CASSLTGQGYYGYTF.

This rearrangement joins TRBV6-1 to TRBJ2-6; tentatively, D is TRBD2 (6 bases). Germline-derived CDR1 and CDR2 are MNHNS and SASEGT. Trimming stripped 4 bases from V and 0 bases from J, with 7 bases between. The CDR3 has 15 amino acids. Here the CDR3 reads CASSGRGSGANVLTF. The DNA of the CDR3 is TGTGCCAGCAGTGGGCGGGGCTCTGGGGCCAACGTCCTGACTTTC.

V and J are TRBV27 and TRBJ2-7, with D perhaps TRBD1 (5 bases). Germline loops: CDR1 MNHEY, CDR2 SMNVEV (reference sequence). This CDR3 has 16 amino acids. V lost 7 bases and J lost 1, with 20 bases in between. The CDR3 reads CASTTRGEDSSYEQYF. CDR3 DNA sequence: TGTGCCAGCACCACAAGGGGCGAGGATTCTTCCTACGAGCAGTACTTC.

Written as DNA, the CDR3 is TGCGCCAGCAGCTTAAAGCCGGGCCTGCCATCAGAAAAACTGTTTTTT. Encoded protein: CASSLKPGLPSEKLFF. The chain carries TRBV5-1 and TRBJ1-4; D remains unclear. With 2 bases removed from V and 8 bases from J, the gap between germline ends came to 19 bases. The CDR3 covers 16 residues. CDR1 SGHRS and CDR2 YFSETQ come from the germline V gene.

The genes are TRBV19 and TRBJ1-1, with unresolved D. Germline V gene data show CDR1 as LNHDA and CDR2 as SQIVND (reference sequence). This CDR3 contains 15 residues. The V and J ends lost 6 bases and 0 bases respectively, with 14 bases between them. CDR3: CASRIKLRVNTEAFF. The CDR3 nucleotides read TGTGCCAGTAGGATTAAGTTACGGGTGAACACTGAAGCTTTCTTT.

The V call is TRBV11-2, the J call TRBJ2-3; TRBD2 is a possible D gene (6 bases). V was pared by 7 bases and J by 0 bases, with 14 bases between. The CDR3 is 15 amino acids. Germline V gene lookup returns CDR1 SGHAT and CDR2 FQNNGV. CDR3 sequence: CASTLLAVSTDTQYF. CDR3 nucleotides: TGTGCCAGCACCCTGTTAGCGGTGAGCACAGATACGCAGTATTTT.